The 22 T cell receptor beta chains presented below share a single source sample, sequenced in a study of blood T cell repertoires in COVID-19. Produced via immunoSEQ multiplex PCR; TCRdb's table is partial and in-frame only. In the table there are 400,000 to 450,000 clones, about 90% of which are singletons. The sample taken for sequencing was peripheral blood. These TCRs come from a man aged 18 to 35 with COVID-19, enrolled during active disease.

The V gene is TRBV6-6, the J gene TRBJ1-5, with D tentatively TRBD1 (5 bases). The CDR3 is made up of 15 amino acids. The V and J ends lost 6 bases and 1 base respectively, with 13 bases between them. CDR1 and CDR2 from the germline V gene are MNHNY and SVGAGI (reference sequence). CDR3 sequence (DNA): TGTGCCAGCAGACCCGAGGGGAGGAGCAATCAGCCCCAGCATTTT. Translation gives CASRPEGRSNQPQHF.

This clone is a singleton in its sample. This chain uses TRBV9 with TRBJ2-1; 7 bases line up with TRBD2. Germline trimming cut 3 bases from V and 1 base from J; bases unmatched to any gene: 7. Per the germline V gene, CDR1 is SGDLS and CDR2 is YYNGEE. This CDR3 has 16 residues. The CDR3 protein is CASSGSSGNSYNEQFF. In DNA, the CDR3 is TGTGCCAGCAGCGGCTCAAGCGGGAATTCCTACAATGAGCAGTTCTTC.

The chain combines TRBV15 with TRBJ1-2; TRBD1 agrees at 7 bases. The CDR3 is made up of 14 amino acids. V dropped 1 base and J dropped 2; count of bases not matched to a gene: 1. Per germline, CDR1 LNHNV and CDR2 YYDKDF (reference sequence). CDR3 DNA: TGTGCCACCAGCAGAGGGGGACAGAACTATGGCTACACCTTC. Residues: CATSRGGQNYGYTF.

The rearrangement links TRBV5-1 to TRBJ1-3; D is perhaps TRBD1 (5 bases). There are 16 residues in the CDR3. CDR1 is SGHRS, CDR2 YFSETQ, per germline. V was cut by 4 bases and J by 0 bases, with 14 bases left in between. The CDR3 coding sequence is TGCGCCAGCAGCGGGGGAGGGCCCATCTCTGGAAACACCATATATTTT. Its translation: CASSGGGPISGNTIYF.

This rearrangement joins TRBV25-1 to TRBJ1-1; possible D gene TRBD1, 6 bases. In germline, CDR1 is MGHDK, CDR2 SYGVNS. The CDR3 covers 15 residues. The V end lost 4 bases, the J end lost 5 bases, and 17 bases lay between the germline ends. This CDR3 is CASSAPRGAGTEAFF. Here the CDR3 DNA reads TGTGCCAGCAGTGCCCCACGGGGGGCTGGAACTGAAGCTTTCTTT. Full variable domain (outside the CDR3, taken from reference TRBV25-1 and TRBJ1-1): EADIYQTPRYLVIGTGKKITLECSQTMGHDKMYWYQQDPGMELHLIHYSYGVNSTEKGDLSSESTVSRIRTEHFPLTLESARPSHTSQYLCASSAPRGAGTEAFFGQGTRLTVV.

The rearrangement joins TRBV7-9 to TRBJ1-1; D remains ambiguous. The CDR3 runs to 13 residues. V was shortened by 1 base and J by 8 bases, with 11 bases between the two germline ends. Germline lookup yields CDR1 SEHNR and CDR2 FQNEAQ (reference sequence). The CDR3, as DNA: TGTGCCAGCAGCTTAGTTGGCGGAGGGGAAGCTTTCTTT. Protein: CASSLVGGGEAFF.

V is TRBV25-1 and J is TRBJ2-2; no clear D gene. Trimming shortened V by 4 bases and J by 2 bases, and 11 bases separated the two germline ends. CDR3 length: 15 residues. Looked up from germline, CDR1 is MGHDK and CDR2 is SYGVNS. The CDR3 is CASSGVGDNTGELFF. The CDR3 region has the DNA TGTGCCAGCAGTGGAGTCGGAGATAACACCGGGGAGCTGTTTTTT. The whole variable domain, filled in from reference TRBV25-1 and TRBJ2-2, reads EADIYQTPRYLVIGTGKKITLECSQTMGHDKMYWYQQDPGMELHLIHYSYGVNSTEKGDLSSESTVSRIRTEHFPLTLESARPSHTSQYLCASSGVGDNTGELFFGEGSRLTVL.

The J gene is TRBJ2-5, the V gene TRBV5-6; 9 positions match TRBD2. Germline loops: CDR1 SGHDT, CDR2 YYEEEE. V lost 0 bases and J lost 5; bases outside the gene matches: 8. CDR3 length: 16 amino acids. The CDR3 DNA reads TGTGCCAGCAGCTTGGAGTGGCCTAGCGGGGCGGAGACCCAGTACTTC. This translates into CASSLEWPSGAETQYF.

The V and J genes are TRBV11-2 and TRBJ1-5, with 9 nucleotides matching TRBD1. From germline, CDR1 is SGHAT and CDR2 FQNNGV. V lost 5 bases and J lost 7; bases outside the gene matches: 6. The CDR3 is made up of 14 amino acids. CDR3 loop: CASSPDRGGQPQHF. CDR3 coding DNA: TGTGCCAGCAGCCCGGACAGGGGAGGGCAGCCCCAGCATTTT.

The chain couples TRBV5-6 to TRBJ1-1; D is undetermined. The CDR3 covers 11 residues. V was cut by 2 bases and J by 8 bases, with 7 bases left in between. The germline gives CDR1 SGHDT, CDR2 YYEEEE. CDR3 protein: CASSFGEEAFF. CDR3 sequence (DNA): TGTGCCAGCAGCTTTGGGGAGGAAGCTTTCTTT.

The V gene is TRBV13, the J gene TRBJ2-3; 11 bases agree with TRBD2. V was clipped by 4 bases and J by 1 base; unmatched bases: 10. Germline lookup yields CDR1 PRHDT and CDR2 FYEKMQ (reference sequence). The CDR3 runs to 18 residues. CDR3 sequence reads: CASSSLGPTSGGTDTQYF. The CDR3 DNA reads TGTGCCAGCAGCTCCCTGGGCCCGACTAGCGGGGGCACAGATACGCAGTATTTT.

V gene TRBV27 combines with J gene TRBJ2-5; 8 positions match TRBD1. The CDR3 consists of 15 residues. With V trimmed by 0 bases and J by 4 bases, 4 bases remained unmatched. CDR1 and CDR2 from the germline V gene are MNHEY and SMNVEV (reference sequence). The DNA of the CDR3 is TGTGCCAGCAGTTTATCGGGGACAGGCGTAGAGACCCAGTACTTC. Its translation is CASSLSGTGVETQYF.

The chain links TRBV10-3 to TRBJ1-2, with D hard to call. V shed 3 bases and J shed 7 bases, with 15 bases lying between them. The CDR3 runs to 14 residues. Germline CDR1 ENHRY, CDR2 SYGVKD. The DNA for the CDR3 is TGTGCCATCAGTGATGAGCGTAAGATAGGTGGCTACACCTTC. This codes for CAISDERKIGGYTF.

This chain uses TRBV18 with TRBJ1-3; 8 nucleotides match TRBD1. Germline CDR1 and CDR2: KGHSH and LQKENI. Trimming cost V 2 bases and J 0 bases; bases outside gene matches: 0. CDR3 length equals 15 residues. This CDR3 is CASSPGQGSGNTIYF. CDR3 in DNA: TGTGCCAGCTCACCAGGACAGGGCTCTGGAAACACCATATATTTT.

The rearrangement links TRBV6-4 to TRBJ2-7; D might be TRBD1 (6 bases). The germline V gene encodes CDR1 MRHNA and CDR2 SNTAGT. V lost 5 bases and J lost 0, with 11 bases in between. The CDR3 is 14 residues long. The DNA of the CDR3 is TGTGCCAGCAGTCCGGACAGAAACTCCTACGAGCAGTACTTC. This gives the protein CASSPDRNSYEQYF.

The chain couples TRBV27 to TRBJ1-2; 8 bases line up with TRBD1. The CDR3 covers 15 residues. Germline loops: CDR1 MNHEY, CDR2 SMNVEV (reference sequence). The V and J ends lost 5 bases and 5 bases, in that order; junction bases with no gene match: 10. This CDR3 is CASSRSRQGMYGYTF. The DNA of the CDR3 is TGTGCCAGCAGTAGATCCCGACAGGGGATGTATGGCTACACCTTC.

V and J are TRBV7-5 and TRBJ2-6; the table's D gene call, TRBD1, was not cross checked with the DNA. TRBV7-5 is designated a pseudogene. The CDR3 runs to 21 residues. This CDR3 is CVRSLSRVRDRGFHGANVLTF. For the CDR3, the DNA is TGTGTCAGAAGCTTATCGCGTGTCCGGGACAGGGGGTTCCATGGGGCCAACGTCCTGACTTTC.

V is TRBV12-5 and J is TRBJ2-3; 8 positions agree with TRBD1. Germline CDR1 is LGHNT and CDR2 is FRNRAP. This CDR3 is built from 14 residues. The J segment lost 6 bases and the V segment lost 3 bases, leaving 5 bases of the junction unmatched. CDR3: CASGLPGGRDTQYF. The CDR3 region has the DNA TGTGCTAGTGGTTTACCAGGGGGCAGGGATACGCAGTATTTT.

For this clone: Distinct nucleotide sequences in the sample also encode this CDR3. The genes are TRBV5-1 and TRBJ2-7; TRBD2 might be the D (6 bases). CDR3 length equals 12 residues. Trimming shortened V by 1 base and J by 7 bases, and 9 bases separated the two germline ends. CDR1 and CDR2 (germline): SGHRS, YFSETQ. Written as DNA, the CDR3 is TGCGCCAGCAGCTTGTTGGCGGGGGAGCAGTACTTC. As protein: CASSLLAGEQYF.

J is TRBJ2-3 and V is TRBV2; weak D call: TRBD2 (7 bases). The CDR3 extends over 16 amino acids. With 1 base removed from V and 4 bases from J, the gap between germline ends came to 15 bases. Germline values: CDR1 SNHLY, CDR2 FYNNEI. The CDR3 DNA sequence: TGTGCCAGCAGTGAAGAGGAGGGGGGAGGGGCAGATACGCAGTATTTT. It codes for CASSEEEGGGADTQYF. The variable domain in full, completed from reference TRBV2 and TRBJ2-3, reads EPEVTQTPSHQVTQMGQEVILRCVPISNHLYFYWYRQILGQKVEFLVSFYNNEISEKSEIFDDQFSVERPDGSNFTLKIRSTKLEDSAMYFCASSEEEGGGADTQYFGPGTRLTVL.

V usage is TRBV19 and J usage is TRBJ1-2, with D unclear. Germline V gene sequence: CDR1 LNHDA, CDR2 SQIVND (reference sequence). The CDR3 extends over 11 amino acids. Trimming cost V 5 bases and J 11 bases, with 12 bases left between them. DNA of the CDR3: TGTGCCAGTAGTGTCGGACTGAGGTACACCTTC. This gives the protein CASSVGLRYTF.

The chain has TRBV7-9 and TRBJ2-1, with D possibly TRBD2 on 5 matching bases. CDR3 length: 13 residues. The germline gives CDR1 SEHNR, CDR2 FQNEAQ (reference sequence). Trimming took 0 bases from V and 10 from J, leaving 10 bases between them. CDR3 DNA sequence: TGTGCCAGCAGCTTAGCGCTTACGGGGGAGCAGTTCTTC. It yields the protein CASSLALTGEQFF.